This paragraph reports one T cell receptor beta chain. The antigen remains undetermined. This record belongs to a study of cytomegalovirus exposure and HLA in healthy donors. Whole-study findings and limits: Subsequent analysis showed first-cohort TCR clusters tending to co-occur in around 130 validation repertoires. The study recorded over 150 TCR beta chains that were cytomegalovirus-associated. In vitro checks showed that a few CMV-associated chains really do target CMV antigens.

The assay was immunoSEQ multiplex PCR, and TCRdb's table has in-frame clones only and misses some. This sample yields 150,000 to 200,000 clones, of which more than 70% are seen a single time; roughly 10% belongs to the top ten. The receptor's source is a man aged 30 to 45 in good health and CMV-seropositive. Sample: PBMCs.

CDR3 amino acids: CSADPRGYQETQYF. CDR3 in DNA: TGCAGCGCCGACCCCCGGGGGTATCAAGAGACCCAGTACTTC. The V and J genes are TRBV29-1 and TRBJ2-5, with D tentatively TRBD2 (6 bases). CDR3 length equals 14 residues. Germline CDR1 and CDR2: SQVTM and ANQGSEA. Trimming took 7 bases from V and 2 from J, leaving 17 bases between them.